The sequence of this TCR beta chain was determined in a study of T cells after posttransplantation cyclophosphamide. Whole-study findings and limits: Recipient CMV seropositivity and CMV reactivation strongly tracked TRB clonality. Tissue-infiltrating T cells from skin or gut overlapped little with blood T cells. Donor CD8+ memory clones often dominated recipient blood repertoires at later times.

Sequencing used immunoSEQ multiplex PCR; TCRdb keeps in-frame clones, though not all of them. The table shows about 4,100 clones, with 75% to 80% occurring only once. Treatment was busulfan-fludarabine conditioning, a marrow graft, and cyclophosphamide on days +3 and +4. Notes on this clone: Its target is unknown.

Germline values: CDR1 LNHDA, CDR2 SQIVND (reference sequence). Trimming stripped 5 bases from V and 5 bases from J, with 18 bases between. This CDR3 contains 15 residues. The chain carries TRBV19 and TRBJ2-5, with D possibly matching TRBD2 (5 bases). The source material was PBMCs, sampled 29 days after a stem cell transplant with posttransplant cyclophosphamide. The receptor comes from a male patient aged 45-59 years who received an allogeneic stem cell transplant from an unrelated donor, was CMV-positive, and had acute GVHD only. A subset of T cells may come from the graft donor. The CDR3 loop is CASSVLGLTWETQYF. CDR3 coding DNA: TGTGCCAGTAGTGTGCTTGGACTTACATGGGAGACCCAGTACTTC.